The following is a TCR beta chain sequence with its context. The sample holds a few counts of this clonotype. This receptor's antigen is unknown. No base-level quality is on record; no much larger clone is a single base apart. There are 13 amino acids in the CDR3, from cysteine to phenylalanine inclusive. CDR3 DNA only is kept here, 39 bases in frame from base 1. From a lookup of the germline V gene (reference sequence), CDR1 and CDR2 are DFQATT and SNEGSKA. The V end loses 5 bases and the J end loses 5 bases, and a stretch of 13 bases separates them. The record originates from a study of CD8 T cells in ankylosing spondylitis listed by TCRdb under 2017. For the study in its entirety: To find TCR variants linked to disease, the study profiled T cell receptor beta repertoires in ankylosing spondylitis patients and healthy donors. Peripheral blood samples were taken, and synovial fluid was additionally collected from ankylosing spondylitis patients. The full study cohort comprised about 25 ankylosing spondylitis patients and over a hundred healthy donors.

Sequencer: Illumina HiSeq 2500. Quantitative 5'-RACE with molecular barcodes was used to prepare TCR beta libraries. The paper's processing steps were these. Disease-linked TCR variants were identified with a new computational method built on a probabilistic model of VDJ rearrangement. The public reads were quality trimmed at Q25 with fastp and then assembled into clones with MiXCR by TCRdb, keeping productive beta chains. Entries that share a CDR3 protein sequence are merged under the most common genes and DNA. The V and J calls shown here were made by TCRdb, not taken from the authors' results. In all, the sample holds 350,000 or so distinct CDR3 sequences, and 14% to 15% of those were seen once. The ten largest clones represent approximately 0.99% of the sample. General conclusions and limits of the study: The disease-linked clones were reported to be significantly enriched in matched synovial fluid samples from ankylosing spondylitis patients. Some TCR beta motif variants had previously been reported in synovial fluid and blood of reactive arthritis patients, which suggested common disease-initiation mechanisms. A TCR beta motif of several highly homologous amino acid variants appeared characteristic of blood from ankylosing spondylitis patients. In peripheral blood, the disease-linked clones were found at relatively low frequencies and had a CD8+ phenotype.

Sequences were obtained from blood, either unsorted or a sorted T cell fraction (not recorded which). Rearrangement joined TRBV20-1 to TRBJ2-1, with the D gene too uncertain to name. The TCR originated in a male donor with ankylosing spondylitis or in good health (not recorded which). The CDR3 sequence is CSAPWGQHNEQFF. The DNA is TGCAGTGCTCCCTGGGGTCAACACAATGAGCAGTTCTTC.